This TCR beta chain derives from a study of T cell responses to AZD1222 COVID-19 vaccine. The table came from immunoSEQ multiplex PCR; TCRdb's copy has only in-frame clones and leaves some out. The top ten clones hold approximately 19% of a sample with about 130,000 clones, around 90% of them seen once. The germline V gene encodes CDR1 SQVTM and CDR2 ANQGSEA. The CDR3 length is 13 residues. With V trimmed by 3 bases and J by 1 base, 3 bases remained unmatched. The source of this sequence is an adult in good health. The sequencing here drew on peripheral blood, taken on day 0 of MenACWY control vaccination. The gene calls are TRBV29-1 and TRBJ2-7; 7 bases map to TRBD1. CDR3 region: CSVEDRRSYEQYF. CDR3 bases: TGCAGCGTTGAGGACAGGCGGTCCTACGAGCAGTACTTC.